This T cell receptor (beta chain) derives from a study of radiotherapy plus CTLA-4 blockade in lung cancer. As for the study in general: Disease control reached about 28%, with objective responses in over 15%. Regarding the study as a whole: In blood, after radiotherapy plus ipilimumab, tumor-derived TCR clones expanded.

As concerns this clone: Its antigen is as yet unknown.

Germline CDR1 KGHSH, CDR2 LQKENI. There are 12 residues in the CDR3. V was clipped by 6 bases and J by 4 bases, with 6 bases between them. Clones were read by immunoSEQ multiplex PCR, and TCRdb kept only the in-frame ones, dropping some. Of 95,000 to 150,000 clones in the sample, about 90% were seen once. Treatment of patients with chemo-refractory metastatic non-small-cell lung cancer consisted of focal radiation plus CTLA-4 blockade with ipilimumab. Sequencing used peripheral blood, obtained from a patient treated with radiotherapy plus ipilimumab. The chain carries TRBV18 and TRBJ2-2; the D is unclear. This receptor was identified in a human donor with non-small cell lung cancer that progressed on radiotherapy plus ipilimumab. Written as DNA, the CDR3 is TGTGCCAGCTCCTCGAGCACCGGGGAGCTGTTTTTT. As protein: CASSSSTGELFF.